This paragraph reports one TCR beta chain. This clonotype was seen at least ten times. Its antigen has not been determined. The input lacks base qualities; no much larger clone sits a single base away. The data are from a study of T-cell reconstitution after alpha-beta-depleted transplantation in children (dated by TCRdb to 2016 to 2017). Describing the broader study: Using TCR repertoire profiling, the study quantitatively followed how T-cell immune reconstitution unfolded in children after TCRalphabeta/CD19-depleted allogeneic hematopoietic cell transplantation. The paper as a whole reports these results and caveats: The apparently early recovery of alphabetaT-cell counts about two months after transplant reportedly depended on only several hundred rapidly expanded clones that came from non-depleted graft cells. In some patients, the high TCRbeta diversity seen at day 60 was put down to recipient T cells and intrathymic progenitors that had survived conditioning. The frequencies of hyperexpanded clones fell over the following months, and after one year, T-cell counts and TCRbeta diversity were mostly attributed to newly produced T cells.

The treatment or condition label, read with the paper, signifies: allogeneic hematopoietic cell transplantation with graft depleted of TCRalphabeta T cells and CD19 B cells. The children who served as transplant recipients had been given grafts of TCRalphabeta/CD19-depleted allogeneic hematopoietic cells. Library generation was performed with PCR. Sequencing was performed on an Illumina HiSeq 2500. To normalize quantification of the TCRbeta repertoire, the TCR libraries were built with molecular barcoding that relied on unique molecular identifiers. The public reads were reanalyzed by TCRdb: fastp trimming at Q25, MiXCR alignment, in-frame beta chains only. Under each unique CDR3 protein, matching rows form one entry showing the most common genes and DNA. The sample records 200,000 to 250,000 distinct CDR3 sequences, 11% of which are singletons. The top ten clones comprise roughly 30% of the sample.

CDR1 is given as SGHRS and CDR2 as YFSETQ, both from the germline V gene. Trimming takes 0 bases from V and 7 bases from J, and the germline ends sit 11 bases apart. The CDR3 starts with the cysteine, ends with the phenylalanine, and has 14 residues. The retained sequence is limited to the CDR3, 42 bases, with the frame set at the first base. The specimen comprised PBMCs, sampled before TCRalphabeta/CD19-depleted stem cell transplant. This TCR was recovered from a child less than two years old with acute myeloid leukemia, due to receive a stem cell transplant. This sequence uses TRBV5-1 and TRBJ2-4; D gene: possibly TRBD2, on 5 matching bases. The CDR3 protein sequence reads: CASSLARRGNIQYF. The nucleotide sequence is given as TGCGCCAGCAGCTTGGCTCGTAGAGGGAACATTCAGTACTTC.